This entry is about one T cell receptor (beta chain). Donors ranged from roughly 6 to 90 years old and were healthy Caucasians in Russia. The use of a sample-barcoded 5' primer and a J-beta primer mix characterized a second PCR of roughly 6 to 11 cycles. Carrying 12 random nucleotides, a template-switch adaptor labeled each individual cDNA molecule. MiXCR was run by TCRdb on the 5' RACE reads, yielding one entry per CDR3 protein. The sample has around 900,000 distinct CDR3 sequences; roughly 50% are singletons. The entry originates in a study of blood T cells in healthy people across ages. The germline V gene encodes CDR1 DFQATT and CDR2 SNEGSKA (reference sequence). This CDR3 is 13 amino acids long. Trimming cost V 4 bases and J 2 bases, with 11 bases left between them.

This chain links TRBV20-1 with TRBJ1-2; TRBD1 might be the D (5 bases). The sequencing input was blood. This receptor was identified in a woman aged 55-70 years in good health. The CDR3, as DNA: TGCAGTGCTAAACAGGCAGGGAACTATGGCTACACCTTC. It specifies CSAKQAGNYGYTF.